In this sample, the clone carrying this T cell receptor beta chain turned up a few times. The antigen is unknown. Germline V lookup: CDR1 LGHDT, CDR2 YNNKEL (reference sequence). V lost 4 bases, J lost 0 bases, and 4 bases lay in between. This CDR3 has 13 amino acids. The data were produced by immunoSEQ multiplex PCR, yet TCRdb's version contains in-frame clones alone and is incomplete. Altogether approximately 190,000 clones are present, roughly 92% being singletons, with the ten largest covering 1% to 1.5%. These data originate in a study of T cell responses to AZD1222 COVID-19 vaccine. For the study at large: The study pooled second doses at about 4 or about 12 weeks.

Study results and limitations: The sample set comprised mostly white British donors with more females, and clonal diversity was possibly underestimated.

The chain carries TRBV3-1 (or the pseudogene TRBV3-2) and TRBJ1-3; D remains ambiguous. This clonotype was sampled from an adult in good health. This specimen was peripheral blood, taken on day 0 of AZD1222 vaccination. This CDR3 reads CASSPLSGNTIYF. CDR3 nucleotides: TGTGCCAGCAGCCCACTCTCTGGAAACACCATATATTTT.